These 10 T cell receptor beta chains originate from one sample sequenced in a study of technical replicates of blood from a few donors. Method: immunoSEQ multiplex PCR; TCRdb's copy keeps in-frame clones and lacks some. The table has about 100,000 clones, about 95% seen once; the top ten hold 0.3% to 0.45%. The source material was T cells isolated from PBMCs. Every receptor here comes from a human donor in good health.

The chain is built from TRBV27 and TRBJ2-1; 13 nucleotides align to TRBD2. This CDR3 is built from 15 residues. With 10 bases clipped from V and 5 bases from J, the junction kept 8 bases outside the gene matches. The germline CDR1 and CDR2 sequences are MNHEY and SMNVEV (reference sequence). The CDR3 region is CATGLAGDGDNEQFF. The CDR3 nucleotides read TGTGCCACCGGACTAGCGGGAGATGGCGACAATGAGCAGTTCTTC.

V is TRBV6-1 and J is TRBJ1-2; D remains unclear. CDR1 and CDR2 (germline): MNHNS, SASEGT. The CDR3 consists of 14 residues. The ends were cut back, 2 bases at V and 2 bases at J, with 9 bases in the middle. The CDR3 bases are TGTGCCAGCAGTGAAATTACAGTCAACTATGGCTACACCTTC. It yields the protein CASSEITVNYGYTF.

In nucleotides, the CDR3 is TGTGCCAGCAGAAGGGACAGGCAAATCTACGAGCAGTACTTC. Translating it yields CASRRDRQIYEQYF. The chain uses TRBV9 and TRBJ2-7, with 8 bases that match TRBD1. Germline assignment: CDR1 SGDLS and CDR2 YYNGEE. J was trimmed by 3 bases and V by 5 bases; bases with no gene match: 7. The CDR3 covers 14 residues.

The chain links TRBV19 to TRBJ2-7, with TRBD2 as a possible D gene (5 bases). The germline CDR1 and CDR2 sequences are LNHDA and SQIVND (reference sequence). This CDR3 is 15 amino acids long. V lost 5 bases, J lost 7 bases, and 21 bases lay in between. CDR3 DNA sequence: TGTGCCAGTAGTCACCTGCTAGGGAGAAGGCAAGAGCAGTACTTC. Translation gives CASSHLLGRRQEQYF.

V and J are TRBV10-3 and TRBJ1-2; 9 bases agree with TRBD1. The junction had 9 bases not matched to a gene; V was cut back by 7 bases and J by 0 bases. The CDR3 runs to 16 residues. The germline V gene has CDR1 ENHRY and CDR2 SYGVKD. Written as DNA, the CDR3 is TGTGCCATCACGCGACAGGGGGAAACTACTAACTATGGCTACACCTTC. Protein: CAITRQGETTNYGYTF.

The chain's CDR3 is CASSMAWPEQFF. The DNA of the CDR3 is TGTGCCAGCAGTATGGCCTGGCCGGAGCAGTTCTTC. The rearrangement joins TRBV5-6 to TRBJ2-1; D is unresolved. The CDR3 is 12 amino acids. Germline CDR1 SGHDT, CDR2 YYEEEE. V lost 5 bases and J 10 bases, leaving 13 bases between the germline ends.

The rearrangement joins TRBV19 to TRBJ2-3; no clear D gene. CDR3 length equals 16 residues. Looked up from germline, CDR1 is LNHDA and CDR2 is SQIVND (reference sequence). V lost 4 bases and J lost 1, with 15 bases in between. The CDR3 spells CASSNTPAPGTDTQYF. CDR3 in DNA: TGTGCCAGTAGTAACACTCCAGCGCCAGGCACAGATACGCAGTATTTT.

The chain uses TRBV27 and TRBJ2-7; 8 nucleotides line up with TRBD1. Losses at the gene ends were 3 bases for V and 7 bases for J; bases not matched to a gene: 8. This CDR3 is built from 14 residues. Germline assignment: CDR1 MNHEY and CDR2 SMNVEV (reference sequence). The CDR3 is CASSFQQGVKEQYF. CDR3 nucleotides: TGTGCCAGCAGTTTTCAACAGGGGGTCAAGGAGCAGTACTTC.

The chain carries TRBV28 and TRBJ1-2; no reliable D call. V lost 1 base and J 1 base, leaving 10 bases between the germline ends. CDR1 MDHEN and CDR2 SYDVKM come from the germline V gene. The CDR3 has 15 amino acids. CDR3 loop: CASSLSVDFNYGYTF. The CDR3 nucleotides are TGTGCCAGCAGTTTATCCGTGGACTTTAACTATGGCTACACCTTC.

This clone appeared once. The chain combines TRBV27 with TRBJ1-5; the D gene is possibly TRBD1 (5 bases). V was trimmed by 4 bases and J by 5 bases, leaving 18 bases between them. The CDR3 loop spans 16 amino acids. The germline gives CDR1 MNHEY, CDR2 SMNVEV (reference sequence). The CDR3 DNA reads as TGTGCCAGCAGTTCGTCGCTAGGGGAATGGGATCAGCCCCAGCATTTT. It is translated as CASSSSLGEWDQPQHF.